This TCR beta chain stems from a study of cytomegalovirus exposure and HLA in healthy donors (dated by TCRdb to about 2017). As for the study more broadly: An earlier analysis of about 560 of the donors reported approximately 260 Gb of sequence data and some 110 million unique TCR beta sequences obtained from about 180 million T cells. An early release covering roughly 600 HLA-typed donors comprised about 290 gigabases of sequencing data and tens of millions of unique TCR sequences. Of the approximately 400 genotyped donors, approximately 81% were placed in the genetic ancestry cluster associated with self-reported Caucasian donors. The study was designed to test whether signatures of past pathogen exposure could be identified by cataloging public T cell receptors. The study used immunosequencing to profile the T cell repertoires of approximately 650 subjects and linked those repertoires to cytomegalovirus serostatus. Along with the roughly 710-subject first cohort, a separate validation cohort of over a hundred different subjects was used. To predict cytomegalovirus infection status, the study brought together high-throughput TCR immunosequencing, statistical association of individual TCRs with disease status, and machine learning. To study patterns of TCR occurrence, a later analysis re-analyzed previously published TCR beta repertoires from around 700 donors and added high-resolution HLA genotyping. Rather than using new phenotypic data, the later analysis identified candidate immune exposures from TCR beta sequences and from how often those sequences occurred across donors. In an earlier analysis of 500 to 650 of the donors, high-throughput TCR beta sequencing was used to judge whether each TCR beta V gene segment behaved as functional or pseudogenic. Donor age, sex, ethnicity and CMV serostatus were compiled together with the repertoire data. A later genetic analysis used genome-wide SNP genotypes for about 60% of the roughly 700 donors, treating that subset as a discovery cohort. Every repertoire in the discovery cohort had been generated on one and the same sequencing platform. Both class I and class II loci were covered by HLA typing, at four-digit resolution. Typing coverage varied by locus: 629-630 donors for A, B, C, DRB1 and DQB1; around 560 for DQA1; more than 600 for DPA1; about 450 for DPB1. Roughly 5 DR-DQ haplotypes were handled as single units for association and clustering because linkage in the cohort was strong. On average, roughly 240,000 unique TCR beta nucleotide sequences were sequenced per donor among about 400 genotyped donors of the cohort, with about 19% of those sequences being non-productive. Broad study findings and their caveats: The only immune exposure information available for the cohort was CMV serostatus. The authors suggested that the approach could potentially be generalized to other disease states and immunological phenotypes. Cytomegalovirus status was reported to be diagnosed by the classifier with high specificity and sensitivity in both the original and validation cohorts. Most TCR sequences were seen in very few donors, while some public TCRs were found in many individuals. The sequencing pipeline was judged likely to have produced a cluster of highly shared sequence variants as a technical artifact. Compared with equally common non-associated chains, HLA-associated TCR beta chains in a later analysis were more clonally expanded and had lower generation probabilities. Presence/absence analyses assumed roughly uniform sequencing depth across donors, an assumption that may not hold. In a later analysis, 16,951 TCR beta sequences were associated with specific HLA alleles at a false discovery rate of 0.05. Because counts were too low, roughly 16 rarely observed V segments, including chromosome 9 orphons, were left out of the earlier analysis of some 640 of the donors. In an earlier analysis of a few hundred of the donors, most TCR beta V segments were observed in productive rearrangements about 90% or about 30% of the time, broadly matching IMGT annotations. Compared with the approximately 710-donor mean, donors in an Asian-associated ancestry cluster had fewer N-insertions in productive TCRs, according to a later genetic analysis. A later analysis reported that several top co-occurrence clusters appeared linked to parvovirus B19, influenza, CMV and Epstein-Barr virus. Only TCR beta chains were sequenced in this cohort, and the absence of alpha or paired-chain data limited detectable features. A further reported finding was that TCR beta sequences accurately predicted the HLA-A and HLA-B alleles for most subjects in the first cohort. HLA typing was unavailable for some donors at each locus, so association tests used only the typed subset. According to a later analysis, most CMV-associated TCR beta chains appeared to be HLA-restricted, and the HLA associations seemed to be driven largely by CMV exposure. Linkage disequilibrium might explain the correlated functional status among segregating V segments, but an unknown experimental factor could not be ruled out. When HLA alleles, especially DR and DQ, strongly co-occurred, attributing TCR associations to individual alleles was difficult. In vitro tests confirmed that a few of the cytomegalovirus-associated TCR beta chains recognize cytomegalovirus antigens. The study gave a list of 150 to 200 TCR beta chains associated with cytomegalovirus. Some IMGT-functional V segments, including TRBV6-2 and TRBV6-3, could not be distinguished by the 87-base-pair reads and were therefore excluded. In a later analysis, TCR association rates were found to vary across HLA loci, with the most associated TCRs seen for DRB1 alleles and the fewest for HLA-C alleles. A later genetic analysis associated a missense DCLRE1C variant with V-gene and J-gene trimming of TCR beta chains, and an independent cohort replicated the association.

The germline V gene gives CDR1 as SGDLS and CDR2 as YYNGEE. The CDR3, from cysteine to phenylalanine, totals 15 residues. Just the 45-base CDR3 DNA is kept, in frame starting at base 1. Trimming costs V 0 bases and J 2 bases, and their ends lie 9 bases apart. In total, fewer than 750 healthy bone marrow donors made up the cohort. Cohort members were all nominally healthy when sampled, although unrecorded immune exposures were likely present. The donor tested CMV seropositive and was one of the 289 seropositive cohort members. Each donor provided a peripheral blood sample, and peripheral blood mononuclear cells were used for TCR beta sequencing. Genomic DNA extraction from the blood cell samples was performed with the Qiagen DNeasy Blood Extraction Kit. Preparation of the library involved the immunoSEQ multiplex PCR assay. For the multiplex PCR, a mixture combining 60 forward primers for TCR Vbeta segments and 13 reverse primers for TCR Jbeta segments was used. Amplification of the CDR3 region of rearranged TCR beta genes was performed with a multiplex PCR assay on genomic DNA. Amplified TCR beta libraries were sequenced as 87-base-pair reads on the Illumina HiSeq System. Under the source paper's analysis protocol: A later analysis tallied 75 million to 95 million unique TCR beta chains across the 666 repertoires, and roughly 11 million of those chains were shared by two or more donors. To remove PCR and sequencing errors, raw reads were error-corrected and collapsed into unique sequences using a nearest-neighbor algorithm that merged closely related sequences. Alignment of CDR3 sequences to IMGT reference sequences was used to assign V, D and J gene segments. For a sequence to be retained, a match of at least six nucleotides was required to both a V gene segment and a J gene segment. Rearrangements were classified as productive when the CDR3 lacked stop codons and remained in frame with V and J, and all other rearrangements were classified as non-productive. Following IMGT convention, CDR3 was defined as the stretch from the second conserved V-encoded cysteine up to the conserved J-encoded phenylalanine. In an earlier analysis of just under 600 of the donors, sequences lacking an unambiguous match to a single V gene segment were excluded. In an earlier analysis of roughly 500 of the donors, V segments were called functional above 56.7% productive rearrangements and were called segregating when the between-donor standard deviation exceeded 5%. A statistical classification framework was built to diagnose cytomegalovirus status from the catalog of TCR beta chain sequences. In a later analysis, TCR nucleotide sequences were compared against IMGT/GENE-DB human TR gene sequences so that V and J genes could be assigned. Using the TCRdist pipeline, a later analysis assigned CDR3 sequences along with most-parsimonious VDJ recombination scenarios. In a later analysis, each TCR beta chain was defined by its CDR3 amino acid sequence together with its V-gene family, and reads lacking a unique V-gene family were excluded. As a way to deal with suspected cross-contamination and a sequencing artifact, a later analysis dropped more than 500 nucleotide sequences that were highly shared and had low generation probability. A later analysis calculated a clonal expansion index for each public chain from normalized within-repertoire ranks of inferred template counts. Generation probabilities in a later analysis came from a VDJ recombination model fitted to out-of-frame rearrangements, and those results were checked against IGoR. In a later analysis, hypergeometric tests were used to score TCR-TCR, TCR-HLA and TCR-CMV co-occurrence, with a repertoire-size bias correction applied to TCR pairs. A later analysis estimated false discovery rates by permuting HLA or CMV assignments 20 times. A later analysis grouped co-occurring TCRs with DBSCAN, adding TCRdist sequence similarity when clustering within HLA-allele-positive subsets. Repertoires with fewer than 30,000 or more than 120,000 public chains, plus five repertoires with anomalous nucleotide sharing, were excluded from co-occurrence clustering. TCRdb re-hosts the immuneACCESS table, in-frame sequences only. Its copies lack some clones; in the studies checked, an unresolved V gene accounts for under half of them, and the cause for the rest is not known. Clone size and V and J calls were adopted from that table, with D and trimming inferred from the DNA. The table for this sample lists approximately 78,000 clones; around 64% of them were counted only once. Less than 25% of the sample is in the top ten clones.

On this clone itself: No cognate antigen has been identified for it. Nothing much larger sits one base from this clone, and base qualities are not available.

Specimen: PBMCs. The rearrangement combines TRBV9 with TRBJ1-3; 5 matching bases give a weak D call of TRBD1. The clonotype comes from a man aged 40-50 years in good health and CMV-seropositive. The CDR3 region has the sequence CASSVEGVTGNTIYF. The nucleotide sequence is given as TGTGCCAGCAGCGTAGAAGGGGTCACTGGAAACACCATATATTTT.